Listed below are T cell receptor beta chains from one sample, sequenced in a study of T cell clonotyping in hematopoietic cell transplantation. Some clones are missing from TCRdb's copy, which holds only in-frame ones; the method was immunoSEQ multiplex PCR. The sample carries approximately 7,000 clones, about 39% recorded once. This sample comprised peripheral blood mononuclear cells, obtained 30 days after allogeneic stem cell transplant. The origin of the receptors is a female patient between 60 and 69 years old who had an allogeneic stem cell transplant, so the T cells may come from the graft donor. Some clones in this sample may be carry-over from other donors' samples. Both conserved end residues are part of each CDR3. Each record gives: V gene, D gene, CDR3 length, clone size, J gene, CDR3 protein, CDR3 DNA. A D gene is named only where the DNA matches it firmly. Only some rows state a clone size, as once, few, many or a class for expanded clones.

TRBV5-1	-	15	-	TRBJ1-1	CASSLELGASTEAFF	TGCGCCAGCAGCTTGGAGCTGGGGGCGAGTACTGAAGCTTTCTTT
TRBV4-2	-	14	-	TRBJ2-7	CASSQEGVGTEQYF	TGTGCCAGCAGCCAAGAGGGGGTCGGGACCGAGCAGTACTTC
TRBV5-6	-	15	-	TRBJ1-6	CASSFTPGGNSPLHF	TGTGCCAGCAGCTTCACCCCAGGAGGGAATTCACCCCTCCACTTT
TRBV28	-	12	-	TRBJ1-2	CASSFIPYGYTF	TGTGCCAGCAGTTTTATACCCTATGGCTACACCTTC
TRBV4-1	-	15	-	TRBJ2-5	CASSQDGEYQETQYF	TGCGCCAGCAGCCAAGATGGCGAATACCAAGAGACCCAGTACTTC
TRBV14	-	16	few	TRBJ1-4	CASSQDSAGFNEKLFF	TGTGCCAGCAGCCAAGATTCTGCGGGGTTTAACGAAAAACTGTTTTTT
TRBV29-1	TRBD2	14	few	TRBJ2-2	CSGTAGANTGELFF	TGCAGCGGGACAGCGGGGGCGAACACCGGGGAGCTGTTTTTT
TRBV25-1	-	13	-	TRBJ2-7	CASSGQNTYEQYF	TGTGCCAGCAGTGGCCAGAATACCTACGAGCAGTACTTC
TRBV30	-	13	-	TRBJ2-5	CAWSVELTETQYF	TGTGCCTGGAGTGTAGAACTTACAGAGACCCAGTACTTC
TRBV30	TRBD1	14	-	TRBJ1-1	CAWSRDRGNTEAFF	TGTGCCTGGAGTAGGGACAGGGGGAACACTGAAGCTTTCTTT
TRBV7-2	-	12	once	TRBJ1-1	CASTDVGIWAFF	TGTGCCAGCACCGATGTCGGGATTTGGGCTTTCTTT
TRBV4-1	TRBD1	15	-	TRBJ1-2	CASSHPGDRGYGYTF	TGCGCCAGCAGCCACCCGGGGGACAGGGGGTATGGCTACACCTTC
TRBV7-2	-	15	once	TRBJ1-3	CASSLVGSPGNTIYF	TGTGCCAGCAGCTTAGTGGGGAGCCCTGGAAACACCATATATTTT
TRBV19	TRBD2	15	few	TRBJ2-1	CASSKTSGSYNEQFF	TGTGCCAGTAGTAAGACTAGCGGATCCTACAATGAGCAGTTCTTC
TRBV30	-	14	once	TRBJ2-5	CAWSDRRFGETQYF	TGTGCCTGGAGTGACCGGCGCTTTGGGGAGACCCAGTACTTC
TRBV2	-	14	few	TRBJ2-1	CASSLGLVYNEQFF	TGTGCCAGCTCCTTGGGACTGGTCTACAATGAGCAGTTCTTC
TRBV30	-	11	-	TRBJ2-5	CAWADQETQYF	TGTGCTTGGGCCGACCAAGAGACCCAGTACTTC
TRBV29-1	TRBD1	13	few	TRBJ1-2	CSVGTGHNYGYTF	TGCAGCGTGGGGACAGGTCATAACTATGGCTACACCTTC
TRBV7-6	-	12	-	TRBJ1-4	CASSQDSEKLFF	TGTGCCAGCAGCCAGGACAGTGAAAAACTGTTTTTT
TRBV30	-	12	-	TRBJ2-1	CARGGFYNEQFF	TGTGCCCGAGGGGGATTTTACAATGAGCAGTTCTTC
TRBV7-9	TRBD1	14	-	TRBJ2-5	CASSLVGTGETQYF	TGTGCCAGCAGCTTAGTCGGGACAGGGGAGACCCAGTACTTC
TRBV7-2	-	15	few	TRBJ1-5	CASSLAGRVRQPQHF	TGTGCCAGCAGCTTAGCGGGGAGGGTCCGTCAGCCCCAGCATTTT
TRBV30	-	15	-	TRBJ1-4	CAWTGSVQARGKLFF	TGTGCCTGGACCGGTAGCGTCCAGGCGAGAGGAAAACTGTTTTTT
TRBV29-1	TRBD1	14	few	TRBJ2-4	CSVINRDRGYVQYF	TGCAGCGTTATCAACCGGGACAGGGGGTACGTTCAGTACTTC
TRBV30	-	13	-	TRBJ1-1	CAWSTGSNTEAFF	TGTGCCTGGAGTACAGGGTCCAACACTGAAGCTTTCTTT
TRBV30	-	14	few	TRBJ2-7	CAWSVGGGHYEQYF	TGTGCCTGGAGTGTTGGGGGAGGTCACTACGAGCAGTACTTC
TRBV29-1	-	12	few	TRBJ2-7	CSVVGVKLEQYF	TGCAGCGTTGTGGGAGTAAAACTCGAGCAGTACTTC
TRBV30	-	12	-	TRBJ2-7	CAWRRGDHEQYF	TGTGCCTGGAGAAGGGGGGACCACGAGCAGTACTTC
TRBV30	-	11	-	TRBJ2-4	CAWSTANIQYF	TGTGCCTGGAGTACTGCAAACATTCAGTACTTC
TRBV7-4	TRBD1	13	-	TRBJ1-6	CATRQGPNSPLHF	TGTGCCACCAGACAGGGTCCTAATTCACCCCTCCACTTT
TRBV19	-	15	-	TRBJ1-1	CASSPTPGGSTEAFF	TGTGCCAGTAGTCCAACACCGGGGGGTAGCACTGAAGCTTTCTTT
TRBV30	TRBD2	13	few	TRBJ2-3	CAWSVLAGGRQYF	TGTGCCTGGAGTGTTCTAGCGGGGGGGAGGCAGTATTTT
TRBV5-8	TRBD1	15	few	TRBJ1-6	CASSYGQGGNSPLHF	TGTGCCAGCAGCTACGGACAGGGAGGAAATTCACCCCTCCACTTT
TRBV1	-	19	-	TRBJ2-7	CTSSLHRDRGLCWRYEQYF	TGCACCAGCAGCCTTCACCGGGACAGGGGGCTGTGCTGGCGCTACGAGCAGTACTTC
TRBV6-5	TRBD1	15	few	TRBJ1-1	CASNRQGVLNTEAFF	TGTGCCAGCAACAGACAGGGGGTCCTAAACACTGAAGCTTTCTTT
TRBV30	TRBD1	13	-	TRBJ2-7	CAWNRDRDYEQYF	TGTGCCTGGAACCGGGACAGGGACTACGAGCAGTACTTC
TRBV29-1	-	10	-	TRBJ1-1	CSAVVTEAFF	TGCAGCGCAGTTGTTACTGAAGCTTTCTTT
TRBV6-5	-	14	-	TRBJ1-1	CASSESTGNTEAFF	TGTGCCAGCAGTGAATCGACCGGTAACACTGAAGCTTTCTTT
TRBV7-3	-	13	-	TRBJ1-6	CASSLSRESPLHF	TGTGCCAGCAGCTTAAGCAGGGAATCACCCCTCCACTTT
TRBV7-8	-	13	few	TRBJ1-5	CASSLRGNQPQHF	TGTGCCAGCAGCTTAAGGGGAAATCAGCCCCAGCATTTT
TRBV30	TRBD2	15	few	TRBJ2-5	CAWRGLAENQETQYF	TGTGCCTGGAGGGGACTAGCGGAGAACCAAGAGACCCAGTACTTC
TRBV25-1	-	13	-	TRBJ2-7	CASSDPPRNEQYF	TGTGCCAGCAGTGACCCACCCCGCAACGAGCAGTACTTC
TRBV6-5	TRBD1	12	-	TRBJ2-7	CASSPQGREQYF	TGTGCCAGCAGCCCACAGGGGCGCGAGCAGTACTTC
TRBV30	-	13	-	TRBJ1-1	CAWSVSLRTEAFF	TGTGCCTGGAGCGTATCCTTACGCACTGAAGCTTTCTTT
TRBV27	-	13	few	TRBJ1-5	CASSPKVESSQHF	TGTGCCAGCAGTCCGAAAGTAGAATCGAGCCAGCATTTT
TRBV30	-	12	-	TRBJ2-7	CAWTLSVHEQYF	TGTGCCTGGACCCTTAGTGTCCACGAGCAGTACTTC
TRBV30	-	12	few	TRBJ2-7	CAWRGTSYEQYF	TGTGCCTGGAGGGGGACATCCTACGAGCAGTACTTC
TRBV5-6	TRBD1	15	-	TRBJ1-2	CASSTRDRPDYGYTF	TGTGCCAGCAGCACCCGGGACAGGCCGGACTATGGCTACACCTTC
TRBV30	-	14	few	TRBJ1-1	CAWSQDSWDTEAFF	TGTGCCTGGAGTCAGGACTCCTGGGACACTGAAGCTTTCTTT
TRBV30	-	12	-	TRBJ1-2	CAWTQGGYGYTF	TGTGCCTGGACCCAGGGAGGGTATGGCTACACCTTC
TRBV6-5	-	14	few	TRBJ1-2	CASSPRTIGDGYTF	TGTGCCAGCAGTCCGCGGACAATAGGGGACGGCTACACCTTC
TRBV30	-	12	-	TRBJ1-5	CAWSFPGQPQHF	TGTGCCTGGAGTTTCCCGGGCCAGCCCCAGCATTTT
TRBV4-3	TRBD2	18	medium-sized	TRBJ2-7	CASSQDLAGGLLSYEQYF	TGCGCCAGCAGCCAAGATCTAGCGGGGGGCCTCCTCTCCTACGAGCAGTACTTC
TRBV6-5	-	14	few	TRBJ2-7	CASSQTGPTGEQYF	TGTGCCAGCAGCCAAACAGGGCCCACGGGGGAGCAGTACTTC